This TCR beta chain was captured by sequencing in a study of vaccination and CD4 T cells after COVID-19. The Oncomine TCR Beta short-read assay sequenced DNA from cultured CD4+ T cells. One entry per CDR3 protein, called by TCRdb with MiXCR from the PCR reads. The table lists approximately 13,000 distinct CDR3 sequences, about 61% of them singletons. This clonotype was observed a single time. Its antigen is as yet unknown. Treatment denoted: approximately 10-day PBMC culture with coronavirus spike peptide pools or control peptides (ViraFEST assay). With peptide pools, ViraFEST first expanded antigen-specific T cells and afterwards sequenced their TCRs. Trimming removed 6 bases at V and 6 bases at J, with 14 bases between. The CDR3 contains 13 residues. Germline loops: CDR1 SQVTM, CDR2 ANQGSEA.

The rearrangement links TRBV29-1 to TRBJ2-2; D is undetermined. This sequence originates from a human donor who had recovered from COVID-19. The sample taken for sequencing was CD4+ T cells from blood, cultured in vitro. CDR3 bases: TGCAGCGTCCAAGCCTGGATGCCCGGGGAGCTGTTTTTT. This translates into CSVQAWMPGELFF.